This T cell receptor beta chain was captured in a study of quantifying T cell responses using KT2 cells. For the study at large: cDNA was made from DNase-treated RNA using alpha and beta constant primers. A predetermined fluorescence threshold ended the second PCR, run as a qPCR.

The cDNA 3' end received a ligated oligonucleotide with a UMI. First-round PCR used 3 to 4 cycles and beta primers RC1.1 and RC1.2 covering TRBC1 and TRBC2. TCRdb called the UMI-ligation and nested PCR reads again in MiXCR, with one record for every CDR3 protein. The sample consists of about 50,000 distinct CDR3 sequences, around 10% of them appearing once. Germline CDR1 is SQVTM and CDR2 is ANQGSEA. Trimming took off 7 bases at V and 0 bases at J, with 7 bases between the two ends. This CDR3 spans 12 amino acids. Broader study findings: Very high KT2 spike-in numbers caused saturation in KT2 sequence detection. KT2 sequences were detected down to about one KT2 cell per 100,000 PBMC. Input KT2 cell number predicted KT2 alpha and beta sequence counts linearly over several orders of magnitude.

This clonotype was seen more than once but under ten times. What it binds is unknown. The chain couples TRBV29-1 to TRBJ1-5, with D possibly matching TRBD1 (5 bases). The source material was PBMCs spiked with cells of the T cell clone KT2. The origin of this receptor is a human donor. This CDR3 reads CSGGDSNQPQHF. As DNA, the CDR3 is TGCAGCGGAGGGGATAGCAATCAGCCCCAGCATTTT.